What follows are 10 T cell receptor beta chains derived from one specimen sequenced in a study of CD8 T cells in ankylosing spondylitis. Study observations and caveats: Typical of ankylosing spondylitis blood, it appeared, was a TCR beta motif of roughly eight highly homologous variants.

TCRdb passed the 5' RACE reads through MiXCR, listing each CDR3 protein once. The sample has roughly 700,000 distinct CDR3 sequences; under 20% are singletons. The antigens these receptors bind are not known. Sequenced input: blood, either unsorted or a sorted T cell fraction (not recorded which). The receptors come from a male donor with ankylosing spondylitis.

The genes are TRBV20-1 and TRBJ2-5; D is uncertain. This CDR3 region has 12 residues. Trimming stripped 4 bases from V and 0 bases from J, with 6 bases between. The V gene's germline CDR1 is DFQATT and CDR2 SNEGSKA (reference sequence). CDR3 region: CSAKTNQETQYF. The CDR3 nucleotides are TGCAGTGCTAAGACAAACCAAGAGACCCAGTACTTC.

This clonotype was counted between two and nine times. In nucleotides, the CDR3 is TGTGCCAGCAGCCAAGAAGCGGGAAGGGCAGATACGCAGTATTTT. Its translation: CASSQEAGRADTQYF. The gene calls are TRBV4-2 and TRBJ2-3; 7 bases align to TRBD2. CDR1 is LGHNA and CDR2 is YNFKEQ in the germline V gene. Trimming cost V 0 bases and J 4 bases; bases outside gene matches: 4. The CDR3 contains 15 residues.

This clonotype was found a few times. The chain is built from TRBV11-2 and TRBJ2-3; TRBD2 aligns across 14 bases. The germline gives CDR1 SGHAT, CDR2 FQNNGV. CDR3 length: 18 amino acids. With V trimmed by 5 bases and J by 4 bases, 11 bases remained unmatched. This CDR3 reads CASSLLGLAGGRADTQYF. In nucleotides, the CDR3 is TGTGCCAGCAGCCTCCTCGGACTAGCGGGGGGCCGCGCAGATACGCAGTATTTT.

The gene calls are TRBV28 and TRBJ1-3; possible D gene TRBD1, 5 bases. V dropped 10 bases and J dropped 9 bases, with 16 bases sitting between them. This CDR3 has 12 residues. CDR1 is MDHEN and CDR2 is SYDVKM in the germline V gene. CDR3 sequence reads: CATVTSGATIYF. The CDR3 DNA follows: TGTGCCACAGTAACCTCCGGGGCCACCATATATTTT.

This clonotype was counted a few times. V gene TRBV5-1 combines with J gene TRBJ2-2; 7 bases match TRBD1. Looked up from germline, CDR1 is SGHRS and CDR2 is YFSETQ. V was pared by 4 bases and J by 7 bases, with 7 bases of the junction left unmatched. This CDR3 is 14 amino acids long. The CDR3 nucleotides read TGCGCCAGCAGCCTCGACAGGGTGGTCGGGGAGCTGTTTTTT. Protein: CASSLDRVVGELFF. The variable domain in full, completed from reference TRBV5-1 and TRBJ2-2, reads KAGVTQTPRYLIKTRGQQVTLSCSPISGHRSVSWYQQTPGQGLQFLFEYFSETQRNKGNFPGRFSGRQFSNSRSEMNVSTLELGDSALYLCASSLDRVVGELFFGEGSRLTVL.

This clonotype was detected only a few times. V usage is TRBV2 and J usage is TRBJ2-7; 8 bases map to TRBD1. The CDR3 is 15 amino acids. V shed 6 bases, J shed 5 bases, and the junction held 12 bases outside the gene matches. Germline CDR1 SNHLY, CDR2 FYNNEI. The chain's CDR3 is CASSRSQGGHNEQYF. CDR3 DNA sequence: TGTGCCAGCAGCCGATCACAGGGGGGACACAACGAGCAGTACTTC.

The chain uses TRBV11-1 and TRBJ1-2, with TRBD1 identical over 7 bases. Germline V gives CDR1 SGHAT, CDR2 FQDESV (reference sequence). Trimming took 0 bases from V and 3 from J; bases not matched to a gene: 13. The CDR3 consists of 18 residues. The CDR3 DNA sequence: TGTGCCAGCAGCTTAGCAGGCCTGACAGGGTTTAAGGACTATGGCTACACCTTC. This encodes CASSLAGLTGFKDYGYTF.

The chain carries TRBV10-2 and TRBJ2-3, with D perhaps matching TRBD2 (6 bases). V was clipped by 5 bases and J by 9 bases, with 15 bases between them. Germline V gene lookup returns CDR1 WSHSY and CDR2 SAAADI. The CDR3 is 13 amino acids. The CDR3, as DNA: TGCGCCAGCAGTTCCGGGACTGCTGACACGCAGTATTTT. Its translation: CASSSGTADTQYF.

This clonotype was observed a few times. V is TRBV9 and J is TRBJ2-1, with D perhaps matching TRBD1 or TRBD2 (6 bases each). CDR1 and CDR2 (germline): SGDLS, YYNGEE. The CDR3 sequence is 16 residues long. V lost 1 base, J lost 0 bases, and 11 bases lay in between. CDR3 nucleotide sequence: TGTGCCAGCAGCGTAAGGGGGGCTAGCTCCTACAATGAGCAGTTCTTC. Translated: CASSVRGASSYNEQFF.

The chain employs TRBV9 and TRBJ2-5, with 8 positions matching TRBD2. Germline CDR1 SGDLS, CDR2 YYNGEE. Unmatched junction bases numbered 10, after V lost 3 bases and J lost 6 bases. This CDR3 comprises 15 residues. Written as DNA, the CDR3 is TGTGCCAGCAGCGGAGTCGGGGGGGCCCACCAGACCCAGTACTTC. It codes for CASSGVGGAHQTQYF. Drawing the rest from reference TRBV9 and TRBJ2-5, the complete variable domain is DSGVTQTPKHLITATGQRVTLRCSPRSGDLSVYWYQQSLDQGLQFLIQYYNGEERAKGNILERFSAQQFPDLHSELNLSSLELGDSALYFCASSGVGGAHQTQYFGPGTRLLVL.